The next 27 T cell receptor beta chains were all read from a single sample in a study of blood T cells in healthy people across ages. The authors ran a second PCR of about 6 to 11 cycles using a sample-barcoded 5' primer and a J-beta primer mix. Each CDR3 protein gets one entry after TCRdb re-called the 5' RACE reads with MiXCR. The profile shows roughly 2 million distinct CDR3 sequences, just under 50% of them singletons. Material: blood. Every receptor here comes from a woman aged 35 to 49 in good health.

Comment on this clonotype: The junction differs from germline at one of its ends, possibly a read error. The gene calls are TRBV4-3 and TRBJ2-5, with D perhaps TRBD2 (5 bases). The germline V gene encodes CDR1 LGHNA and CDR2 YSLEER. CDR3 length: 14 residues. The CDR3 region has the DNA TGCGCCAGCAGCCAAGGTCCCCCCGGGGAGACCCAGTATTTC. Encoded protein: CASSQGPPGETQYF.

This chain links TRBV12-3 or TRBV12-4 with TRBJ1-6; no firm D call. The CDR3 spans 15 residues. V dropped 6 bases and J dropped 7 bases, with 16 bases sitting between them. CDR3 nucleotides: TGTGCCAGCAGCAATAGCGGCAGAAAGAATTCACCCCTCCACTTT. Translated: CASSNSGRKNSPLHF.

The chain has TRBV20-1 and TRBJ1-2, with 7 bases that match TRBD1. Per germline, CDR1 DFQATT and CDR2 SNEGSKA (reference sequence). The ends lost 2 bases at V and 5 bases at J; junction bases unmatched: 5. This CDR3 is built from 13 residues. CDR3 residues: CSARRDSSYGYTF. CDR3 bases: TGCAGTGCTAGAAGGGACAGTAGTTATGGCTACACCTTC.

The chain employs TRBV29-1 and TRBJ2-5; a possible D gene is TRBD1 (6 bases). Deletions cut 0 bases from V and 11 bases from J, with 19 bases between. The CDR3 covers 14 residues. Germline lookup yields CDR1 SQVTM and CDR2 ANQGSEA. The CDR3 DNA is TGCAGCGTTGAAGAAACCGACAGGACCTACGGGCAGTACTTC. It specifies CSVEETDRTYGQYF.

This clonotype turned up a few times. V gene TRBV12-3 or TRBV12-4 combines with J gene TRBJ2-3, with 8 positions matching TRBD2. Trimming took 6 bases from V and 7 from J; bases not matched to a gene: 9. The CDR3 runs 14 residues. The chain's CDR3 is CASRTPLSGNTQYF. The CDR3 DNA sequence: TGTGCCAGCAGAACGCCCCTTAGCGGGAATACGCAGTATTTT.

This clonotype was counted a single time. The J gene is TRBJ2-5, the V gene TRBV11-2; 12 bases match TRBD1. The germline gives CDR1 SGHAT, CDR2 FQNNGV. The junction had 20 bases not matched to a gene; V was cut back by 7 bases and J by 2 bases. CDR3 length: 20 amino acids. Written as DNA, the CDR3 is TGTGCCAGCAACTCAGTCCGCCGGGACAGGGGGCTCCGCAGTCAAGAGACCCAGTACTTC. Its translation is CASNSVRRDRGLRSQETQYF. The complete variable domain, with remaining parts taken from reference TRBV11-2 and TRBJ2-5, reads EAGVAQSPRYKIIEKRQSVAFWCNPISGHATLYWYQQILGQGPKLLIQFQNNGVVDDSQLPKDRFSAERLKGVDSTLKIQPAKLEDSAVYLCASNSVRRDRGLRSQETQYFGPGTRLLVL.

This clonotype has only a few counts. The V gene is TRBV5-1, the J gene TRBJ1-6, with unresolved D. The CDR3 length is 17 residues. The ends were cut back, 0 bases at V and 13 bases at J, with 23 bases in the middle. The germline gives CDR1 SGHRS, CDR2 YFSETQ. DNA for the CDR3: TGCGCCAGCAGCTTGGCAGAGGACGCCGTCTGGGGTGCGCCCCTCCACTTT. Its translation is CASSLAEDAVWGAPLHF.

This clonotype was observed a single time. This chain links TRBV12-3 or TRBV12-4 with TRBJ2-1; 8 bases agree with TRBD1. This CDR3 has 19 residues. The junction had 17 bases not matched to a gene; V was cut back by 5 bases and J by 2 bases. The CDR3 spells CASSPTGQGVIRPYNEQFF. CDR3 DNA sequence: TGTGCCAGCAGTCCTACCGGACAGGGCGTAATACGTCCCTACAATGAGCAGTTCTTC.

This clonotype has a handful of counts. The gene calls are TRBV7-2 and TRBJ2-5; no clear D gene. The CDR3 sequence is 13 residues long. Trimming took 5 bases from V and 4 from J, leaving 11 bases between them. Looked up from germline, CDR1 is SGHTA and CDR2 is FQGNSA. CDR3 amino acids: CASSPLNVETQYF. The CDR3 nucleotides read TGTGCCAGCAGCCCTCTGAACGTAGAGACCCAGTACTTC.

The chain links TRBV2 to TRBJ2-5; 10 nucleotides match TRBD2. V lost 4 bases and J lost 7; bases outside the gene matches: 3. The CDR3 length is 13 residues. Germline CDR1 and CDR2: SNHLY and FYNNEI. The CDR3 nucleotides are TGTGCCAGCAGTGGCCGACTAGCGGGGACCCAGTACTTC. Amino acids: CASSGRLAGTQYF.

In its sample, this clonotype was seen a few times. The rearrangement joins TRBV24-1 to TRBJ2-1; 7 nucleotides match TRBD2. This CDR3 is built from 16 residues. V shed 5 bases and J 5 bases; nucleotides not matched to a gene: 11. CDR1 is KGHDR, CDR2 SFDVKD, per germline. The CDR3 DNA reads TGTGCCACCAGTGCCCCGGGAAGCGGGGCAAACAATGAGCAGTTCTTC. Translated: CATSAPGSGANNEQFF.

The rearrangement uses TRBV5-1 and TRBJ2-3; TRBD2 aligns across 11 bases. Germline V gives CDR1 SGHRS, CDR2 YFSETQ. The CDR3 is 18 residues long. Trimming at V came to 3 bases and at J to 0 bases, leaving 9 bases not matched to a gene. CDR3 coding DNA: TGCGCCAGCAGCTCGCCCGGGACTAGCGGAACTAGCACAGATACGCAGTATTTT. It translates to CASSSPGTSGTSTDTQYF.

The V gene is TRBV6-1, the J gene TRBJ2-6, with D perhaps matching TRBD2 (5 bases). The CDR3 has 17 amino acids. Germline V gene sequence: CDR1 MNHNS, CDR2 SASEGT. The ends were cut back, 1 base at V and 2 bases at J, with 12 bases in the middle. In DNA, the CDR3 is TGTGCCAGCAGTGAAGGAGGGCCTTTTACTGGGGCCAACGTCCTGACTTTC. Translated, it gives CASSEGGPFTGANVLTF.

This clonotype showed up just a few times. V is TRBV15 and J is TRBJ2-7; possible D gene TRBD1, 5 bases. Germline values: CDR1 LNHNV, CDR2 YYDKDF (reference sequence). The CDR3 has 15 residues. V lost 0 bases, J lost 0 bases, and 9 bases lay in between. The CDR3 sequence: CATSRDARGSYEQYF. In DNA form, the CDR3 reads TGTGCCACCAGCAGAGATGCTAGGGGCTCCTACGAGCAGTACTTC.

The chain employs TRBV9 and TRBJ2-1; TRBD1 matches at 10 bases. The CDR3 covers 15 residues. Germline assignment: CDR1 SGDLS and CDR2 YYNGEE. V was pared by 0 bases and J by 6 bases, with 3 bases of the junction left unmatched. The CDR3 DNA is TGTGCCAGCAGCGTAGGCGGGACAGGGGCCAATGAGCAGTTCTTC. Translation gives CASSVGGTGANEQFF.

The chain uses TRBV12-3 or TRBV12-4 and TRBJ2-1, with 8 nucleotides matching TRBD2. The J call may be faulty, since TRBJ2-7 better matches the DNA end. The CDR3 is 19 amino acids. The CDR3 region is CASSLAGAGDLPGHNEQYF. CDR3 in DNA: TGTGCCAGCAGTTTAGCGGGAGCGGGGGACCTTCCGGGTCACAATGAGCAGTACTTC.

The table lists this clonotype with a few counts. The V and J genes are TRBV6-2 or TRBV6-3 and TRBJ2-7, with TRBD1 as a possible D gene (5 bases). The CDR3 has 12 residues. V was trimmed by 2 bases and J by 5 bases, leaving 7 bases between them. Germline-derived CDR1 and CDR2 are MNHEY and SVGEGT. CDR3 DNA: TGTGCCAGCAGTTACCAGGGCCACGAGCAGTACTTC. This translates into CASSYQGHEQYF.

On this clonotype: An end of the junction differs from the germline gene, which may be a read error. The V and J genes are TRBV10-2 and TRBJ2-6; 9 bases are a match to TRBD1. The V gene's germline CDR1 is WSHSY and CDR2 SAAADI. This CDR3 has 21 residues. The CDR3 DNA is TGCGCCAGCAGTGAAGTGAGCCCACAGGGGGCACTGAGCTCTGGGACCAACGTCCTGACTTTC. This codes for CASSEVSPQGALSSGTNVLTF.

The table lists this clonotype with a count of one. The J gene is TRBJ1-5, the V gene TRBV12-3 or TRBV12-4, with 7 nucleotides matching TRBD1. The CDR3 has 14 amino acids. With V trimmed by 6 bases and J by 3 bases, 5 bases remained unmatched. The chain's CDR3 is CASSEGQHNQPQHF. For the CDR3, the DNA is TGTGCCAGCAGCGAGGGACAGCACAATCAGCCCCAGCATTTT.

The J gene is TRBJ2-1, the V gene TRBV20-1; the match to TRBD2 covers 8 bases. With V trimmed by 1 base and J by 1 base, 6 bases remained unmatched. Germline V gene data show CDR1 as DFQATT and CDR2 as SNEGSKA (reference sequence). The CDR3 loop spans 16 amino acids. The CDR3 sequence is CSARVAAGASYNEQFF. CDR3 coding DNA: TGCAGTGCTAGAGTTGCAGCGGGGGCTTCCTACAATGAGCAGTTCTTC.

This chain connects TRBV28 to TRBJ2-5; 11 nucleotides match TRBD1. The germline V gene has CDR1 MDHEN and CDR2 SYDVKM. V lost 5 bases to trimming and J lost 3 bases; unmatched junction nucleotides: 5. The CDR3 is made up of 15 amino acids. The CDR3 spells CASSPSGQGEETQYF. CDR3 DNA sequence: TGTGCCAGCAGTCCCTCGGGACAGGGGGAAGAGACCCAGTACTTC. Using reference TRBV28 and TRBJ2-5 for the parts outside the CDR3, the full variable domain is DVKVTQSSRYLVKRTGEKVFLECVQDMDHENMFWYRQDPGLGLRLIYFSYDVKMKEKGDIPEGYSVSREKKERFSLILESASTNQTSMYLCASSPSGQGEETQYFGPGTRLLVL.

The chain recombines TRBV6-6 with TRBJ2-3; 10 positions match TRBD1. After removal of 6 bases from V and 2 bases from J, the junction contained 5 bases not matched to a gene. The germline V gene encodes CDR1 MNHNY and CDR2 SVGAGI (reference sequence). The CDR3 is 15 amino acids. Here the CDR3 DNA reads TGTGCCAGCAGAAAGACAGGGGGCATCACAGATACGCAGTATTTT. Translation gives CASRKTGGITDTQYF.

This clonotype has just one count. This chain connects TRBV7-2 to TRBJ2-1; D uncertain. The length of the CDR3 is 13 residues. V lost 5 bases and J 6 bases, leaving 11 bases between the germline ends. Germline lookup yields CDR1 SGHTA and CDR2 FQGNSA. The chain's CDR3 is CASSAQAFNEQFF. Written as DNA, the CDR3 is TGTGCCAGCAGCGCCCAAGCTTTCAATGAGCAGTTCTTC. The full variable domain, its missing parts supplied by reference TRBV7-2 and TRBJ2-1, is GAGVSQSPSNKVTEKGKDVELRCDPISGHTALYWYRQSLGQGLEFLIYFQGNSAPDKSGLPSDRFSAERTGGSVSTLTIQRTQQEDSAVYLCASSAQAFNEQFFGPGTRLTVL.

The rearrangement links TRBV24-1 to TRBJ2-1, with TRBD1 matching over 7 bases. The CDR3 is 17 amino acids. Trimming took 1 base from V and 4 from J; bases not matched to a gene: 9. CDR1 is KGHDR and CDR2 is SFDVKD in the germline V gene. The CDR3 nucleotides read TGTGCCACCAGTGATTTAGGTAGGACAGGAAATTACAATGAGCAGTTCTTC. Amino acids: CATSDLGRTGNYNEQFF.

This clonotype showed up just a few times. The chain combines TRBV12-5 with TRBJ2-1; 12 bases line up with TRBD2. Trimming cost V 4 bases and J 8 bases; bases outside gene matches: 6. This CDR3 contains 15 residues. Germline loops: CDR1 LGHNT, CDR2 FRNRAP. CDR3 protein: CASGSLLAGGYEQFF. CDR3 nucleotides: TGTGCTAGTGGTTCCCTACTAGCGGGGGGCTATGAGCAGTTCTTC.

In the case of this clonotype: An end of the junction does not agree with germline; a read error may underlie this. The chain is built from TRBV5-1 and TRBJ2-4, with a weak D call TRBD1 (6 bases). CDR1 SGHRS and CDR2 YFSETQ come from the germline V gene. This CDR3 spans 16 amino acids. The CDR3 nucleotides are TGCGCCAGCAGCATCGCCGAGGGACAAGGCAAAGACATTCAGTACTTC. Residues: CASSIAEGQGKDIQYF.

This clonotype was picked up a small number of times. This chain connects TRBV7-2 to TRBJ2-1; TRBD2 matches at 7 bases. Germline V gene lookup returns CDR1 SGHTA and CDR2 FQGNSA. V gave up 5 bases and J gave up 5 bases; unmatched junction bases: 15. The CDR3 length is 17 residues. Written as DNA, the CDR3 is TGTGCCAGCAGCCAAGCCGGGCGGGGGATAAGTGACAATGAGCAGTTCTTC. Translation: CASSQAGRGISDNEQFF.